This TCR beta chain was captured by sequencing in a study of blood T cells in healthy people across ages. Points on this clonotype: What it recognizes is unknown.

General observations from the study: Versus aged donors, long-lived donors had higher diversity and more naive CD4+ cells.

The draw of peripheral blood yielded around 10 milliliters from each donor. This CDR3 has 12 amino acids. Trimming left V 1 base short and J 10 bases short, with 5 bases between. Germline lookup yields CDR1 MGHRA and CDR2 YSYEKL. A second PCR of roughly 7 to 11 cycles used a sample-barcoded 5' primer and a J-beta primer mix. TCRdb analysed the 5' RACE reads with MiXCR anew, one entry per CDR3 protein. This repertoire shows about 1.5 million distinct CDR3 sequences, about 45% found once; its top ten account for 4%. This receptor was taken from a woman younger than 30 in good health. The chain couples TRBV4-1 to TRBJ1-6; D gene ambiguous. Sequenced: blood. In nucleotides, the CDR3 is TGCGCCAGCAGCCAAGTTTTCTCACCCCTCCACTTT. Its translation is CASSQVFSPLHF.